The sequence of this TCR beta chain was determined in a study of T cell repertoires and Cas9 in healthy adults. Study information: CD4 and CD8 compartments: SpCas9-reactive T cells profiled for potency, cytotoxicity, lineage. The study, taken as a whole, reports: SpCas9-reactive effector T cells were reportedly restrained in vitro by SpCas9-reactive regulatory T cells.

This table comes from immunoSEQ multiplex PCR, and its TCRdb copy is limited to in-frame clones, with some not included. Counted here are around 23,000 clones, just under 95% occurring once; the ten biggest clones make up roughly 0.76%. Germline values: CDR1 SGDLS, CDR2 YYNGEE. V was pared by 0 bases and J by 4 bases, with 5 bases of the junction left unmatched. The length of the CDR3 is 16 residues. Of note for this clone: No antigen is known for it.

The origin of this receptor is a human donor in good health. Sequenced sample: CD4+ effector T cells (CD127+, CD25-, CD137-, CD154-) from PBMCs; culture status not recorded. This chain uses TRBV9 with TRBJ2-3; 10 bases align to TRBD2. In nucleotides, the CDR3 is TGTGCCAGCAGCGTAGTTTCAGCGGGAGGGTCAGATACGCAGTATTTT. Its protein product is CASSVVSAGGSDTQYF.